These T cell receptor beta chains were read from a single sample in a study of blood T cell repertoires in COVID-19. Libraries were prepared by immunoSEQ multiplex PCR; TCRdb keeps only in-frame clonotypes and omits some of them. There are a few hundred thousand clones in the sample; roughly 90% occur only once, and roughly 2.9% lies in the top ten. The sample consisted of PBMCs or T cells enriched from blood (not recorded which). Source of these receptors: a woman aged 50 to 60 who had been exposed to COVID-19. The CDR3 runs from the conserved cysteine through the conserved F or W. The order of the fields is D gene, CDR3 length, V gene, clone size, J gene, CDR3 DNA, CDR3 protein. A D gene is named only where the DNA matches it firmly. Clone size appears in some rows only: once, few, many, or a class for an expanded clone.

-	15	TRBV7-2	-	TRBJ1-5	TGTGCCAGCAGCTTATTCTTTCAGGGCAATCAGCCCCAGCATTTT	CASSLFFQGNQPQHF
-	13	TRBV11-1	-	TRBJ2-7	TGTGCCAGCACCCTGACAGGAACCTACGAGCAGTACTTC	CASTLTGTYEQYF
TRBD1	14	TRBV19	-	TRBJ1-2	TGTGCCAGTACCCCCCGGACAGGCGTCTATGGCTACACCTTC	CASTPRTGVYGYTF
-	13	TRBV6-5	-	TRBJ1-4	TGTGCCAGCAGTACCACGGTATCCGAAAAACTGTTTTTT	CASSTTVSEKLFF
-	12	TRBV5-4	-	TRBJ2-3	TGTGCCAGCAGCGGCGACAGGCTTACCCAGTATTTT	CASSGDRLTQYF
TRBD1	16	TRBV6-5	-	TRBJ2-7	TGTGCCAGCAGTTACGGGACAGGGTCCCTTACCTACGAGCAGTACTTC	CASSYGTGSLTYEQYF
-	18	TRBV6-6	-	TRBJ2-5	TGTGCCAGCAGTCCCCCCGCCCGCCAAAAAGGGGCCCAAGAGACCCAGTACTTC	CASSPPARQKGAQETQYF
TRBD1	15	TRBV6-1	once	TRBJ2-2	TGTGCCAGCAGTGAGCAGACAGGGAATTCCGGGGAGCTGTTTTTT	CASSEQTGNSGELFF
-	15	TRBV5-1	-	TRBJ2-2	TGCGCCAGCAGCAGAGACAGGGGAGGGACCGGGGAGCTGTTTTTT	CASSRDRGGTGELFF
-	16	TRBV28	-	TRBJ1-5	TGTGCCAGCAGTTTTGCGCAGGGTTCGAGCAATCAGCCCCAGCATTTT	CASSFAQGSSNQPQHF
TRBD1	17	TRBV5-4	-	TRBJ2-2	TGTGCCAGCAGCTTAGGGGACAGCGGTGGGATCACCGGGGAGCTGTTTTTT	CASSLGDSGGITGELFF
-	15	TRBV25-1	-	TRBJ2-3	TGTGCCAGCAGTGAAGCGCAGGGTTACACAGATACGCAGTATTTT	CASSEAQGYTDTQYF
TRBD1	17	TRBV4-2	once	TRBJ1-6	TGTGCCAGCAGCCACCCCAACACCGGGACAGGGAATTCACCCCTCCACTTT	CASSHPNTGTGNSPLHF
TRBD1	19	TRBV7-2	-	TRBJ2-4	TGTGCCAGCAGCCCCGGGACAGGGGCCAACAATTTAGCCAAAAACATTCAGTACTTC	CASSPGTGANNLAKNIQYF
-	12	TRBV5-5	-	TRBJ1-2	TGTGCCAGCAGCACCAGGGGTCTGAGCTACACCTTC	CASSTRGLSYTF
-	16	TRBV3-1/TRBV3-2	few	TRBJ1-1	TGTGCCAGCAGTTCGGACACTGGCCTCTCGGGCACTGAAGCTTTCTTT	CASSSDTGLSGTEAFF
TRBD2	17	TRBV4-2	-	TRBJ2-3	TGTGCCAGCAGCCAAAAGACTAGCGGGGCTACGGTGGATACGCAGTATTTT	CASSQKTSGATVDTQYF
-	14	TRBV30	few	TRBJ2-4	TGTGCCTGGAGTGACGGAGTAGCCAAAAACATTCAGTACTTC	CAWSDGVAKNIQYF
-	12	TRBV24-1	-	TRBJ1-5	TGTGCCACCAGTGAGGCTGGTCAGCCCCAGCATTTT	CATSEAGQPQHF
TRBD1	15	TRBV27	-	TRBJ2-7	TGTGCCAGCAGTTTTAGTCGAACAGGGGGCAACGAGCAGTACTTC	CASSFSRTGGNEQYF
-	17	TRBV6-1	-	TRBJ1-6	TGTGCCAGCAGTGAAGTCGGGGGGGCCTCCTATAATTCACCCCTCCACTTT	CASSEVGGASYNSPLHF
-	13	TRBV24-1	-	TRBJ1-2	TGTGCCACCAGTGATGTACAAAACTATGGCTACACCTTC	CATSDVQNYGYTF
-	16	TRBV5-6	-	TRBJ1-5	TGTGCCAGCAGCTTGGCCAAGCGGGGGGACAATCAGCCCCAGCATTTT	CASSLAKRGDNQPQHF
-	14	TRBV5-1	-	TRBJ2-3	TGCGCCAGCAGCCCCGAAAGAGGGACAGATACGCAGTATTTT	CASSPERGTDTQYF
-	15	TRBV5-1	-	TRBJ2-5	TGCGCCAGCAGCTCCGGCTCCTCCGTGCGGGAGACCCAGTACTTC	CASSSGSSVRETQYF
-	13	TRBV12-3/TRBV12-4	-	TRBJ2-5	TGTGCCAGCAGTTTAGTGGAAGGGGGGACCCAGTACTTC	CASSLVEGGTQYF
-	15	TRBV5-1	-	TRBJ2-7	TGCGCCAGCAGTTCGGGCGGAGGGAACTTCTACGAGCAGTACTTC	CASSSGGGNFYEQYF
TRBD2	15	TRBV25-1	-	TRBJ2-3	TGTGCCAGCAGTGATGGCGGGGGGGCCCCAGATACGCAGTATTTT	CASSDGGGAPDTQYF
-	15	TRBV18	-	TRBJ2-5	TGTGCCAGCTCACCTCCCCAACACCACCAAGAGACCCAGTACTTC	CASSPPQHHQETQYF
-	14	TRBV5-5	-	TRBJ2-7	TGTGCCAGCAGCAGTCAGGGGCCCACCTACGAGCAGTACTTC	CASSSQGPTYEQYF
-	16	TRBV7-2	-	TRBJ1-2	TGTGCCAGCAGCTTAGCGTCGGCAGGGGTAAACTATGGCTACACCTTC	CASSLASAGVNYGYTF
TRBD1	13	TRBV5-1	-	TRBJ2-5	TGCGCCAGCAGCAGGGACAGGCAAGAGACCCAGTACTTC	CASSRDRQETQYF
-	14	TRBV7-8	-	TRBJ1-5	TGTGCCAGCAGTGGTCCAAACCGGGGTCAGCCCCAGCATTTT	CASSGPNRGQPQHF
TRBD1	15	TRBV28	-	TRBJ1-1	TGTGCCAGCAGTTTCCCCCGGGACAGGGGGACTGAAGCTTTCTTT	CASSFPRDRGTEAFF
TRBD1	18	TRBV5-6	-	TRBJ1-2	TGTGCCAGCAGCTTGGTGGTTTGGACAGGCCCTTTGGGGTATGGCTACACCTTC	CASSLVVWTGPLGYGYTF
-	12	TRBV7-9	-	TRBJ1-1	TGTGCCAGCAGCTTACCCCCCTCGGAAGCTTTCTTT	CASSLPPSEAFF
-	17	TRBV18	once	TRBJ1-1	TGTGCCAGCTCACGGGATAACTACAGGGCTCTGAACACTGAAGCTTTCTTT	CASSRDNYRALNTEAFF
TRBD2	15	TRBV6-1	-	TRBJ2-7	TGTGCCAGCAGTGACCTTCCCAGCGGGGGTTACGAGCAGTACTTC	CASSDLPSGGYEQYF
-	14	TRBV5-5	once	TRBJ1-4	TGTGCCAGCAGTTCAAACCCGACGGGGGAAAAACTGTTTTTT	CASSSNPTGEKLFF
-	13	TRBV6-2/TRBV6-3	-	TRBJ1-5	TGTGCCAGCAGCCTGACAGGAGATCAGCCCCAGCATTTT	CASSLTGDQPQHF
TRBD1	17	TRBV5-6	-	TRBJ1-6	TGTGCCAGCAGCTTTGGGACAGAACGCTCCTATAATTCACCCCTCCACTTT	CASSFGTERSYNSPLHF